Sequencing of this TCR beta chain was carried out in a study of patients and donors after allogeneic stem cell transplantation. The germline gives CDR1 DFQATT, CDR2 SNEGSKA (reference sequence). V shed 3 bases, J shed 4 bases, and the junction held 11 bases outside the gene matches. The CDR3 spans 18 residues. TCRdb called the RT-PCR reads again in MiXCR, with one record for every CDR3 protein. This table has roughly 880,000 distinct CDR3 sequences, about a sixth appearing once. The TCR comes from a human donor who was either an allogeneic HSCT recipient or a stem cell or donor lymphocyte infusion donor (not recorded which). It is not recorded whose cells these are; they may come from a transplant donor. V usage is TRBV20-1 and J usage is TRBJ2-5; 16 nucleotides line up with TRBD2. The source material was blood, either unsorted or a sorted T cell fraction (not recorded which). CDR3 DNA: TGCAGTGCTAGGCCCCCCGGGACTAGCGGGGGGGCCAGAGAGACCCAGTACTTC. Translation: CSARPPGTSGGARETQYF.